The 30 T cell receptor beta chains reported below all come from one sample, sequenced in a study of breast tumors, draining lymph nodes, adjacent tissues. TCRdb redid the calling of the multiplex PCR reads with MiXCR, one entry per CDR3 protein. The sample lists 200,000 or so distinct CDR3 sequences; around a third were seen once. The lymph nodes were axillary draining lymph nodes from breast cancer patients. The sample was axillary lymph node tissue. These receptors came from a female donor with breast cancer. Some clones in this sample may be carry-over from other donors' samples.

This clonotype was found many times. The J gene is TRBJ1-2, the V gene TRBV5-1; D is unresolved. Germline V gene data show CDR1 as SGHRS and CDR2 as YFSETQ. Trimming removed 0 bases at V and 1 base at J, with 10 bases between. The CDR3 is 15 amino acids. The CDR3 DNA reads TGCGCCAGCAGCTTGGCGGGCGGCGTTAACTATGGCTACACCTTC. Its translation: CASSLAGGVNYGYTF.

This clonotype was found a few times. A clone one base away is much larger, so this may be a read error. The chain links TRBV7-2 to TRBJ2-3, with 8 bases identical to TRBD2. Losses at the gene ends were 1 base for V and 5 bases for J; bases not matched to a gene: 5. Germline V gene lookup returns CDR1 SGHTA and CDR2 FQGNSA. The CDR3 contains 15 residues. The CDR3 protein is CASSLVVGRGDTQYF. CDR3 nucleotides: TGTGCCAGCAGCTTAGTAGTCGGGAGGGGAGATACGCAGTATTTT.

In this sample, this clonotype turned up many times. The chain carries TRBV7-8 and TRBJ2-1; D assignment may be TRBD1 or TRBD2 (5 bases each). In germline, CDR1 is SGHVS, CDR2 FQNEAQ. V dropped 5 bases and J dropped 3 bases, with 17 bases sitting between them. CDR3 length: 16 residues. The CDR3 protein is CASSHQRGSGYNEQFF. CDR3 DNA sequence: TGTGCCAGCAGCCACCAACGGGGCTCCGGCTACAATGAGCAGTTCTTC.

This clonotype has at least ten counts. This chain joins TRBV14 and TRBJ2-2, with D perhaps TRBD1 or TRBD2 (5 bases each). CDR1 is SGHDN and CDR2 is FVKESK in the germline V gene. V shed 1 base and J shed 5 bases, with 5 bases lying between them. The CDR3 is 13 amino acids. CDR3 nucleotides: TGTGCCAGCAGCCAAGGGGGGACCGGGGAGCTGTTTTTT. Translation: CASSQGGTGELFF. Together with reference TRBV14 and TRBJ2-2, the CDR3 gives the full variable domain: EAGVTQFPSHSVIEKGQTVTLRCDPISGHDNLYWYRRVMGKEIKFLLHFVKESKQDESGMPNNRFLAERTGGTYSTLKVQPAELEDSGVYFCASSQGGTGELFFGEGSRLTVL.

Concerning this clonotype: One base away lies a much larger clone, so this may be a sequencing read error. The chain uses TRBV6-2 or TRBV6-3 and TRBJ1-5, with D tentatively TRBD1 (5 bases). V was clipped by 8 bases and J by 0 bases, with 8 bases between them. There are 13 residues in the CDR3. Germline lookup yields CDR1 MNHEY and CDR2 SVGEGT. CDR3 protein: CASDSISNQPQHF. The DNA of the CDR3 is TGTGCCAGCGACAGCATTAGCAATCAGCCCCAGCATTTT.

The table lists this clonotype with many counts. J is TRBJ2-4 and V is TRBV2, with D perhaps matching TRBD2 (5 bases). The ends were cut back, 4 bases at V and 15 bases at J, with 22 bases in the middle. This CDR3 region has 14 residues. Germline V lookup: CDR1 SNHLY, CDR2 FYNNEI. The CDR3 coding sequence is TGTGCCAGCAGTGGTGATGGGAGAGGAGCCAGGAGGTACTTC. Its translation: CASSGDGRGARRYF.

This rearrangement joins TRBV20-1 to TRBJ2-3; 10 bases are shared with TRBD1. The length of the CDR3 is 19 residues. The germline gives CDR1 DFQATT, CDR2 SNEGSKA (reference sequence). The V gene end was trimmed by 6 bases and the J gene end by 2 bases; junction bases not matched to a gene: 20. CDR3 sequence: CSALDRGSSGTPLTDTQYF. The CDR3 DNA is TGCAGTGCCCTGGACAGGGGGAGCTCCGGGACACCACTCACAGATACGCAGTATTTT.

In its sample, this clonotype was seen many times. V is TRBV9 and J is TRBJ2-6, with D unresolved. Germline-derived CDR1 and CDR2 are SGDLS and YYNGEE. This CDR3 is built from 14 residues. Trimming took off 4 bases at V and 1 base at J, with 6 bases between the two ends. The CDR3, as DNA: TGTGCCAGCAGCCCCCGGTCTGGGGCCAACGTCCTGACTTTC. Protein product: CASSPRSGANVLTF.

This clonotype was seen repeatedly, ten times or more. The chain joins TRBV4-2 to TRBJ2-1; the D gene is possibly TRBD1 (5 bases). This CDR3 contains 17 residues. CDR1 and CDR2 (germline): LGHNA, YNFKEQ. Trimming stripped 0 bases from V and 1 base from J, with 13 bases between. The CDR3: CASSQEGVAQSYNEQFF. CDR3 bases: TGTGCCAGCAGCCAAGAAGGGGTCGCACAATCCTACAATGAGCAGTTCTTC.

This clonotype was seen repeatedly, ten times or more. The chain links TRBV4-2 to TRBJ2-3; D might be TRBD1 or TRBD2, each matching 5 bases. The CDR3 length is 14 residues. CDR1 LGHNA and CDR2 YNFKEQ come from the germline V gene. Between the trimmed V and J ends, which lost 4 bases and 4 bases, there was a span of 12 bases. The CDR3 loop is CASSPGPSSDTQYF. The DNA of the CDR3 is TGTGCCAGCAGCCCGGGACCCTCCTCAGATACGCAGTATTTT.

This clonotype was picked up many times. The chain is built from TRBV10-3 and TRBJ2-2; D is possibly TRBD1 or TRBD2 (6 bases each). Trimming took 1 base from V and 4 from J, leaving 13 bases between them. Germline assignment: CDR1 ENHRY and CDR2 SYGVKD. This CDR3 is 16 amino acids long. The CDR3 loop is CAISEFRGASTGELFF. The CDR3 coding sequence is TGTGCCATCAGTGAGTTTAGGGGGGCTAGCACCGGGGAGCTGTTTTTT.

This clonotype has at least ten counts. The rearrangement links TRBV5-1 to TRBJ1-2; D is ambiguous. Germline CDR1 and CDR2: SGHRS and YFSETQ. The CDR3 contains 13 residues. V lost 1 base to trimming and J lost 2 bases, with 6 bases between them. The CDR3 nucleotides read TGCGCCAGCAGCTTGCGGCAAAACTATGGCTACACCTTC. Translation: CASSLRQNYGYTF.

In this sample, this clonotype turned up many times. The rearrangement links TRBV30 to TRBJ2-7; D could derive from TRBD1 or TRBD2 (6 bases each). Germline V gene sequence: CDR1 GTSNPN, CDR2 SVGIG (reference sequence). V was clipped by 0 bases and J by 6 bases, with 15 bases between them. The CDR3 has 14 residues. In nucleotides, the CDR3 is TGTGCCTGGAGTGTAGGTTTCAGGGGAGGCGAGCAGTACTTC. This codes for CAWSVGFRGGEQYF.

This clonotype was seen many times. The chain recombines TRBV6-2 or TRBV6-3 with TRBJ2-2; 10 nucleotides line up with TRBD2. Germline lookup yields CDR1 MNHEY and CDR2 SVGEGT. The CDR3 spans 15 residues. V gave up 6 bases and J gave up 1 base; unmatched junction bases: 2. In DNA, the CDR3 is TGTGCCAGCAGGGGACTAGCGAGGAACACCGGGGAGCTGTTTTTT. Translating it yields CASRGLARNTGELFF.

The V call is TRBV11-2, the J call TRBJ1-5, with D possibly being TRBD1 (5 bases). Trimming shortened V by 5 bases and J by 2 bases, and 13 bases separated the two germline ends. This CDR3 has 15 amino acids. Looked up from germline, CDR1 is SGHAT and CDR2 is FQNNGV. As DNA, the CDR3 is TGTGCCAGCAGCCCGGGACTGGGGGGCAATCAGCCCCAGCATTTT. This encodes CASSPGLGGNQPQHF. The whole variable domain, remainder taken from reference TRBV11-2 and TRBJ1-5, is EAGVAQSPRYKIIEKRQSVAFWCNPISGHATLYWYQQILGQGPKLLIQFQNNGVVDDSQLPKDRFSAERLKGVDSTLKIQPAKLEDSAVYLCASSPGLGGNQPQHFGDGTRLSIL.

This clonotype was found many times. V and J are TRBV5-1 and TRBJ2-2; 8 bases fit TRBD2. J gave up 4 bases and V 6 bases, and 8 bases lay outside the gene matches. The CDR3 runs to 15 residues. Per germline, CDR1 SGHRS and CDR2 YFSETQ. The CDR3 DNA sequence: TGCGCCAGCACCTCGGGAGGGTTGGGCACCGGGGAGCTGTTTTTT. Translation gives CASTSGGLGTGELFF.

The CDR3, as DNA: TGTGCCAGCAGCTCCTCAGGGAACGACCCCTCTGGGGCCAACGTCCTGACTTTC. It encodes CASSSSGNDPSGANVLTF. The chain carries TRBV7-3 and TRBJ2-6; D might be TRBD1 (5 bases). V was pared by 4 bases and J by 0 bases, with 16 bases between. Germline CDR1 SGHTA, CDR2 FQGTGA. CDR3 length: 18 amino acids.

A word on this clonotype: Since a much larger clone is just one base distant, this may be a read error. V is TRBV6-4 and J is TRBJ2-5; 9 positions agree with TRBD2. CDR3 length: 17 amino acids. With V trimmed by 5 bases and J by 2 bases, 12 bases remained unmatched. The germline V gene encodes CDR1 MRHNA and CDR2 SNTAGT. Here the CDR3 DNA reads TGTGCCAGCAGTCACCCATTAGCGGGGGAGAAACAAGAGACCCAGTACTTC. Protein: CASSHPLAGEKQETQYF.

This clonotype was observed many times. The chain joins TRBV20-1 to TRBJ1-5, with 8 bases that match TRBD1. CDR3 length equals 14 residues. CDR1 and CDR2 (germline): DFQATT, SNEGSKA (reference sequence). J lost 4 bases, V lost 0 bases, and 2 bases had no gene match. Here the CDR3 DNA reads TGCAGTGCTAGAGAAAGGACAGGGAATCAGCCCCAGCATTTT. Its translation: CSARERTGNQPQHF.

This clonotype was detected only a few times. The V call is TRBV20-1, the J call TRBJ1-1; TRBD1 might be the D (6 bases). The CDR3 runs 15 residues. V was clipped by 0 bases and J by 8 bases, with 19 bases between them. Germline-derived CDR1 and CDR2 are DFQATT and SNEGSKA (reference sequence). The CDR3 reads CSARDFLRGALEAFF. CDR3 nucleotides: TGCAGTGCTAGAGACTTCTTGCGGGGGGCCTTGGAAGCTTTCTTT.

The genes are TRBV18 and TRBJ2-1; 15 nucleotides align to TRBD2. Germline trimming cut 0 bases from V and 8 bases from J; bases unmatched to any gene: 5. From germline, CDR1 is KGHSH and CDR2 LQKENI. This CDR3 is 17 amino acids long. Here the CDR3 DNA reads TGTGCCAGCTCACCACCGGGACTAGCGGGAGGACAGCATGAGCAGTTCTTC. This translates into CASSPPGLAGGQHEQFF.

The chain joins TRBV29-1 to TRBJ2-5; the D gene could be TRBD1 or TRBD2 (5 bases each). CDR1 SQVTM and CDR2 ANQGSEA come from the germline V gene. This CDR3 has 14 amino acids. CDR3 loop: CGVLGRGDQETQYF. The CDR3 bases are TGCGGGGTCCTGGGACGCGGTGACCAAGAGACCCAGTACTTC.

This clonotype was seen repeatedly, ten times or more. V and J are TRBV6-1 and TRBJ2-1; 11 nucleotides match TRBD2. Per germline, CDR1 MNHNS and CDR2 SASEGT. With 4 bases clipped from V and 5 bases from J, the junction kept 10 bases outside the gene matches. CDR3 length: 17 residues. CDR3 nucleotide sequence: TGTGCCAGCAGTGCTTATTCCGGGACTAGCGGCAACAATGAGCAGTTCTTC. This translates into CASSAYSGTSGNNEQFF.

This clonotype was recorded many times. This chain joins TRBV4-1 and TRBJ1-3, with D possibly being TRBD1 (6 bases). Germline V gene lookup returns CDR1 MGHRA and CDR2 YSYEKL. The CDR3 is 15 amino acids. Between the trimmed V and J ends, which lost 3 bases and 0 bases, there was a span of 9 bases. CDR3 loop: CASSHDRSSGNTIYF. The CDR3 nucleotides read TGCGCCAGCAGCCATGACAGGAGCTCTGGAAACACCATATATTTT.

In its sample, this clonotype was seen many times. The chain couples TRBV7-8 to TRBJ2-4, with TRBD2 identical over 12 bases. V dropped 5 bases and J dropped 7; count of bases not matched to a gene: 12. CDR3 length: 17 amino acids. The V gene's germline CDR1 is SGHVS and CDR2 FQNEAQ. CDR3 region: CASSPRGLAGPGNIQYF. The CDR3 DNA reads TGTGCCAGCAGCCCCAGGGGACTAGCGGGTCCGGGGAACATTCAGTACTTC.

With regard to this clonotype: Sequence at one end of the junction differs from germline and may be a read error. The rearrangement joins TRBV18 to TRBJ2-1, with 10 bases that match TRBD2. CDR1 is KGHSH, CDR2 LQKENI, per germline. The CDR3 extends over 14 amino acids. CDR3 in amino acids: CANSPLAGSLGQFF. The DNA for the CDR3 is TGTGCCAACTCACCACTAGCGGGGTCCCTTGGGCAGTTCTTC. The full variable domain, completed using reference TRBV18 and TRBJ2-1, is NAGVMQNPRHLVRRRGQEARLRCSPMKGHSHVYWYRQLPEEGLKFMVYLQKENIIDESGMPKERFSAEFPKEGPSILRIQQVVRGDSAAYFCANSPLAGSLGQFFGPGTRLTVL.

A few counts support this clonotype. The gene calls are TRBV6-2 or TRBV6-3 and TRBJ2-7; 7 nucleotides align to TRBD1. The CDR3 is 13 amino acids. V shed 2 bases and J 5 bases; nucleotides not matched to a gene: 3. Germline V gene lookup returns CDR1 MNHEY and CDR2 SVGEGT. The DNA for the CDR3 is TGTGCCAGCAGTTACAGTGACAGGGACGAGCAGTACTTC. Residues: CASSYSDRDEQYF.

This clonotype was counted ten times or more. V usage is TRBV13 and J usage is TRBJ2-1; a possible D gene is TRBD1 (6 bases). The CDR3 is 11 residues long. V lost 5 bases, J lost 10 bases, and 9 bases lay in between. The germline gives CDR1 PRHDT, CDR2 FYEKMQ (reference sequence). The CDR3 DNA reads as TGTGCCAGCAGCACGGGACACGAGCAGTTCTTC. It encodes CASSTGHEQFF.

CDR3 in amino acids: CASSLRGNGEKLFF. CDR3 coding DNA: TGTGCCAGCAGCTTACGGGGAAATGGAGAAAAACTGTTTTTT. The rearrangement links TRBV7-9 to TRBJ1-4; D remains ambiguous. V gave up 2 bases and J gave up 8 bases, with 12 bases separating them. The CDR3 covers 14 residues. Germline-derived CDR1 and CDR2 are SEHNR and FQNEAQ (reference sequence).

This clonotype was found many times. The chain joins TRBV2 to TRBJ2-7, with 7 bases fitting TRBD2. Germline CDR1 and CDR2: SNHLY and FYNNEI. This CDR3 has 13 residues. J was trimmed by 3 bases and V by 7 bases; bases with no gene match: 6. The CDR3 DNA reads as TGTGCCAGCATAACGGAGCGGGGCTACGAGCAGTACTTC. Amino acid sequence: CASITERGYEQYF.